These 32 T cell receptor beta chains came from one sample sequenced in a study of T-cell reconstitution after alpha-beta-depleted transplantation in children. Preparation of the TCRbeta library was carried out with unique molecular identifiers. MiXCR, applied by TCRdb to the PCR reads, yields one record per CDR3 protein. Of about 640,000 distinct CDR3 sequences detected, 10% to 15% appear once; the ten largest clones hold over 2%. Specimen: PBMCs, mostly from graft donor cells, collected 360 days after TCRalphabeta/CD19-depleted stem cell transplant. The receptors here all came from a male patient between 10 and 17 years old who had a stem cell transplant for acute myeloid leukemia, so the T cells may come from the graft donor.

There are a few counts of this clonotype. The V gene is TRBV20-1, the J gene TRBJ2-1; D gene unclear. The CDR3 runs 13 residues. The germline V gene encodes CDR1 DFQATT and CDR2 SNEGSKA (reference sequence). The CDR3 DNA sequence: TGCGCTTCTGCATGGGTTCCCTACAATGAGCAGTTCTTC. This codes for CASAWVPYNEQFF.

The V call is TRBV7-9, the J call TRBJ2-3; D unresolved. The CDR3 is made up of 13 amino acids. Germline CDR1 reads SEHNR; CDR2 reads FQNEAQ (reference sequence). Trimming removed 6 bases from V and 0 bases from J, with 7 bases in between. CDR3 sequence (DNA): TGTGCCAGCAGAATTCCTAGCACAGATACGCAGTATTTT. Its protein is CASRIPSTDTQYF.

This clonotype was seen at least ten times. The CDR3 coding sequence is TGTGCCAGCAGCAAACCGGACAGGGAAGGCACAGATACGCAGTATTTT. It encodes CASSKPDREGTDTQYF. The chain uses TRBV21-1 and TRBJ2-3; the listed D gene, TRBD1, was not tested against the DNA. TRBV21-1 constitutes a pseudogene. This CDR3 has 16 amino acids.

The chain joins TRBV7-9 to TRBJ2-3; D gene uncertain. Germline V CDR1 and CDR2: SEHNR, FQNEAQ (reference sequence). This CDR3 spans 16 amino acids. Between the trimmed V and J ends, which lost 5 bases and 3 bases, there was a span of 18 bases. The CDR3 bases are TGTGCCAGCAGCACGAAACCGTTTAGCATGACAGATACGCAGTATTTT. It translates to CASSTKPFSMTDTQYF.

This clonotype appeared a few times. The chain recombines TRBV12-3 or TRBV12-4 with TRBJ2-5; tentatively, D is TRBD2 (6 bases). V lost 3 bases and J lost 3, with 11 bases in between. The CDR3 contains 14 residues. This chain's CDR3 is CASSLSSVEETQYF. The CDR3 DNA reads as TGTGCCAGCAGTTTGTCTAGCGTCGAAGAGACCCAGTACTTC.

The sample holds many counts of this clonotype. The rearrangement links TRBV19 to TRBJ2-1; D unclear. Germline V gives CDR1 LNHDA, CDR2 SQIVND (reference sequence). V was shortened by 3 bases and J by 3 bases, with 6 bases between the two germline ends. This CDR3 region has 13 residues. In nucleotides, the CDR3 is TGTGCCAGTAGTATTCGAGTCTACAATGAGCAGTTCTTC. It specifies CASSIRVYNEQFF.

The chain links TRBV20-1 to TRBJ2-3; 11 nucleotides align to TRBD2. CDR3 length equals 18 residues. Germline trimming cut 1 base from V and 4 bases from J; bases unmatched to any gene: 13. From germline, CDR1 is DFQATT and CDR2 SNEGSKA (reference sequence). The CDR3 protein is CSARGPSSLAGVPDTQYF. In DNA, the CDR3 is TGCAGTGCTAGAGGCCCCTCTTCACTAGCGGGAGTGCCAGATACGCAGTATTTT.

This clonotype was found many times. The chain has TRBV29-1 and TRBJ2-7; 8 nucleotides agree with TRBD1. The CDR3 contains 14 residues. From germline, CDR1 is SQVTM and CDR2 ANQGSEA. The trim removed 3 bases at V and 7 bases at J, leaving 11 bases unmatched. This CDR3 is CSVDVDRANGEQYF. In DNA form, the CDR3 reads TGCAGCGTTGATGTGGACAGGGCCAATGGGGAGCAGTACTTC.

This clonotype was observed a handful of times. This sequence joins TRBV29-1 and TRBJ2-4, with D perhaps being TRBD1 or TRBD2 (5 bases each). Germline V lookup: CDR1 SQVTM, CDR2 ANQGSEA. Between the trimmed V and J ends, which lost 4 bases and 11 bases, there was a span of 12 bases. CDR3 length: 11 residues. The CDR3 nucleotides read TGCAGCGTTGCTTCTGGGACCCTTCAGTACTTC. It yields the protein CSVASGTLQYF.

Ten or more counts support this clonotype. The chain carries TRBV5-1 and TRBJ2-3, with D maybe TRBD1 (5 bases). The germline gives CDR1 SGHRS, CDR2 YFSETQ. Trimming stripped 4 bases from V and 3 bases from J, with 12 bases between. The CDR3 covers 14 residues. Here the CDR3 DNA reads TGCGCCAGCAGCGATCAGGGCAGGACAGATACGCAGTATTTT. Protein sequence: CASSDQGRTDTQYF.

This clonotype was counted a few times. In DNA form, the CDR3 reads TGTGCCAGCAGTTACCGCGGGCCGGGGCAAGAGACCCAGTACTTC. Its protein is CASSYRGPGQETQYF. This chain uses TRBV6-5 with TRBJ2-5, with a weak D call TRBD2 (5 bases). Germline CDR1 and CDR2: MNHEY and SVGAGI. The CDR3 totals 15 residues. With 2 bases removed from V and 2 bases from J, the gap between germline ends came to 12 bases.

The CDR3 sequence is CASRPLGDNTIYF. CDR3 in DNA: TGTGCCAGCAGACCCCTAGGGGACAACACCATATATTTT. The rearrangement joins TRBV27 to TRBJ1-3; tentative D call: TRBD1 (5 bases). Germline loops: CDR1 MNHEY, CDR2 SMNVEV (reference sequence). V was cut by 6 bases and J by 7 bases, with 13 bases left in between. This CDR3 has 13 residues.

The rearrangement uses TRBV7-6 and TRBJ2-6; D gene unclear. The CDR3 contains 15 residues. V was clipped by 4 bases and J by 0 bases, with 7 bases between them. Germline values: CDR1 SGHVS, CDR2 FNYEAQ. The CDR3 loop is CASSSIISGANVLTF. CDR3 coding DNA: TGTGCCAGCAGCTCTATTATCTCTGGGGCCAACGTCCTGACTTTC. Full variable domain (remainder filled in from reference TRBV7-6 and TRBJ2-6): GAGVSQSPRYKVTKRGQDVALRCDPISGHVSLYWYRQALGQGPEFLTYFNYEAQQDKSGLPNDRFSAERPEGSISTLTIQRTEQRDSAMYRCASSSIISGANVLTFGAGSRLTVL.

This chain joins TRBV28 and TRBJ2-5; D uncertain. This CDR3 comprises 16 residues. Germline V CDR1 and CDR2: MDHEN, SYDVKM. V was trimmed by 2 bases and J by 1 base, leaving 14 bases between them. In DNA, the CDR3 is TGTGCCAGCAGTTTAAAGTCGCGGTTCCCCCAAGAGACCCAGTACTTC. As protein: CASSLKSRFPQETQYF.

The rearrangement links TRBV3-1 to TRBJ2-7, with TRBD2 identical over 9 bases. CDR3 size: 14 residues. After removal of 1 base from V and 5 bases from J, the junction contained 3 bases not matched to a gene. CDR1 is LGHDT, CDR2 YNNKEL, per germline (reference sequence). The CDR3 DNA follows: TGTGCCAGCAGCCAAGTGGCTAGCGGGGACGAGCAGTACTTC. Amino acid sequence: CASSQVASGDEQYF.

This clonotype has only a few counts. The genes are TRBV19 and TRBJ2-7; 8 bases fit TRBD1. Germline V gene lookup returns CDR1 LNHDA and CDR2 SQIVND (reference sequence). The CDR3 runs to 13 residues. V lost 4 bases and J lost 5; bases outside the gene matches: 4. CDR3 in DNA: TGTGCCAGTAGTACAGGACAGGGCAACGAGCAGTACTTC. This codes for CASSTGQGNEQYF.

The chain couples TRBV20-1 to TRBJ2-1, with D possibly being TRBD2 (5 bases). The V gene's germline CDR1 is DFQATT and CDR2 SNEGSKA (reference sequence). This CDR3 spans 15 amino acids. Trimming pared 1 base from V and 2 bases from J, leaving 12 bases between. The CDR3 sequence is CSARGPRGPYNEQFF. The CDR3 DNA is TGCAGTGCTAGAGGGCCCAGAGGGCCCTACAATGAGCAGTTCTTC.

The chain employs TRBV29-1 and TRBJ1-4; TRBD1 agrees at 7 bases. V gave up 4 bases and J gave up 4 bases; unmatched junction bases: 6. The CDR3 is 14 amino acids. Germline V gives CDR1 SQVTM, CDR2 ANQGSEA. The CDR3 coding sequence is TGCAGCGTTGCAAGTAACAGGGGTAATGAAAAACTGTTTTTT. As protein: CSVASNRGNEKLFF.

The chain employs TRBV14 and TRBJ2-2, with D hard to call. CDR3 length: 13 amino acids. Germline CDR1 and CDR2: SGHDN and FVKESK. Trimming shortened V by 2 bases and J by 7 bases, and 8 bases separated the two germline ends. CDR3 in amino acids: CASSQPPGGELFF. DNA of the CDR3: TGTGCCAGCAGCCAACCGCCTGGCGGGGAGCTGTTTTTT. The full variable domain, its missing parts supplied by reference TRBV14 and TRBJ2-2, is EAGVTQFPSHSVIEKGQTVTLRCDPISGHDNLYWYRRVMGKEIKFLLHFVKESKQDESGMPNNRFLAERTGGTYSTLKVQPAELEDSGVYFCASSQPPGGELFFGEGSRLTVL.

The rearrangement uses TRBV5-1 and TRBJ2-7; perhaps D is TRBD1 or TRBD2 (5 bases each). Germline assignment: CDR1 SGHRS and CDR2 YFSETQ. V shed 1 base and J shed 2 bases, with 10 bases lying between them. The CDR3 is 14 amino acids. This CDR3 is CASSLMGVPYEQYF. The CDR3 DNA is TGCGCCAGCAGCTTGATGGGGGTACCCTACGAGCAGTACTTC.

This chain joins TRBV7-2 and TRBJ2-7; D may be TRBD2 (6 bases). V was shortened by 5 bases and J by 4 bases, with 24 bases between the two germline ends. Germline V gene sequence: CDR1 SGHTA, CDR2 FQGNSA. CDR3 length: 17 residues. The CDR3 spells CASSPWVSGRRGYEQYF. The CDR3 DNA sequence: TGTGCCAGCAGCCCCTGGGTTAGCGGAAGAAGGGGTTACGAGCAGTACTTC.

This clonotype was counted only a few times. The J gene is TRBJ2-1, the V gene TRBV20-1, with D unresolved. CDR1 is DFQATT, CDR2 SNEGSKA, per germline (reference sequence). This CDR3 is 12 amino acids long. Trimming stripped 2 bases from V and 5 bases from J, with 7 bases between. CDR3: CSARKLHNEQFF. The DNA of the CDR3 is TGCAGTGCTAGAAAACTGCACAATGAGCAGTTCTTC.

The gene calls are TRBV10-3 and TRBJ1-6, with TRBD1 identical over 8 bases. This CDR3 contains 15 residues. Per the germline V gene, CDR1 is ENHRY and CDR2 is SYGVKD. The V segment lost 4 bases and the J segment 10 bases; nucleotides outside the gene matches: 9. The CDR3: CAISARTGKGSPLHF. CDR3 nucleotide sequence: TGTGCCATCAGTGCCCGGACAGGGAAGGGGTCACCCCTCCACTTT.

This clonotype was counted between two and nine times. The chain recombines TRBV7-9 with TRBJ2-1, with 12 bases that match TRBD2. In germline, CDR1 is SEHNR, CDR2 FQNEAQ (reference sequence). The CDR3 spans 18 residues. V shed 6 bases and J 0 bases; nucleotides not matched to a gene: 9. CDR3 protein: CASSRTSGIQSSYNEQFF. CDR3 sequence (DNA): TGTGCCAGCAGTAGGACTAGCGGGATTCAAAGCTCCTACAATGAGCAGTTCTTC. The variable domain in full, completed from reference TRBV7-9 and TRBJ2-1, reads DTGVSQNPRHKITKRGQNVTFRCDPISEHNRLYWYRQTLGQGPEFLTYFQNEAQLEKSRLLSDRFSAERPKGSFSTLEIQRTEQGDSAMYLCASSRTSGIQSSYNEQFFGPGTRLTVL.

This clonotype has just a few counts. CDR3 in amino acids: CASSLDSDSGNTIYF. The CDR3 coding sequence is TGTGCCAGCAGTTTGGACTCAGACTCTGGAAACACCATATATTTT. The rearrangement joins TRBV6-5 to TRBJ1-3, with unresolved D. The germline V gene encodes CDR1 MNHEY and CDR2 SVGAGI. This CDR3 has 15 amino acids. Deletions cut 4 bases from V and 0 bases from J, with 10 bases between.

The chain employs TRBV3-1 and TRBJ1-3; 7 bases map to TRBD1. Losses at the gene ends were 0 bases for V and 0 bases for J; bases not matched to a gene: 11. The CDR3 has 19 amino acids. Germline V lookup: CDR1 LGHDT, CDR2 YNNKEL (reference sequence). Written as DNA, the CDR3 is TGTGCCAGCAGCCAAGATCAGGGGGTGTGGGTTCTCTCTGGAAACACCATATATTTT. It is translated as CASSQDQGVWVLSGNTIYF.

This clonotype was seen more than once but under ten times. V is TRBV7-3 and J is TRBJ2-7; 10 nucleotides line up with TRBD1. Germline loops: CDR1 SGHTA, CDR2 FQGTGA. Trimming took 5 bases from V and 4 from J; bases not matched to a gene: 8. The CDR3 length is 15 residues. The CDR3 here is CASSPSGTGVYEQYF. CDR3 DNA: TGTGCCAGCAGCCCCTCCGGGACAGGGGTGTACGAGCAGTACTTC.

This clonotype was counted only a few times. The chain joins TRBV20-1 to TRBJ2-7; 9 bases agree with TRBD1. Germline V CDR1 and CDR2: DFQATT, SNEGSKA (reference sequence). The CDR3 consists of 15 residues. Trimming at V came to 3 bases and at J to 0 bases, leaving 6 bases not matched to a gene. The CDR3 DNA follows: TGCAGTGCTAGGGGACAGGGCCCAATCTCCTACGAGCAGTACTTC. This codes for CSARGQGPISYEQYF.

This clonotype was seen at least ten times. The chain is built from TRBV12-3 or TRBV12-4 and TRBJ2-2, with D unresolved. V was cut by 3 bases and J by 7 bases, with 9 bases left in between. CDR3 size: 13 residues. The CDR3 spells CASSFRLGGELFF. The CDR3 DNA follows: TGTGCCAGCAGTTTCCGGCTAGGCGGGGAGCTGTTTTTT.

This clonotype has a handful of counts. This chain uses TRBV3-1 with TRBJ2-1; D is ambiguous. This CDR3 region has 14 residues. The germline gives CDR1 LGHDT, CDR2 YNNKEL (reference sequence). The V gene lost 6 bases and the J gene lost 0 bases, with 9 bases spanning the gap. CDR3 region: CASRGQISYNEQFF. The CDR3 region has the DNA TGTGCCAGCAGAGGTCAAATCTCCTACAATGAGCAGTTCTTC.

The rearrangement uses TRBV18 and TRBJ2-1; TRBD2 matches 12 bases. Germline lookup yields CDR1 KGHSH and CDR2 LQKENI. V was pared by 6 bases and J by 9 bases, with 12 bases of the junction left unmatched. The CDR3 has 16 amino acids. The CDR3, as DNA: TGTGCCAGCTCTCTGAAACTAGCGGGAGGAGAAAGTGAGCAGTTCTTC. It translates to CASSLKLAGGESEQFF.

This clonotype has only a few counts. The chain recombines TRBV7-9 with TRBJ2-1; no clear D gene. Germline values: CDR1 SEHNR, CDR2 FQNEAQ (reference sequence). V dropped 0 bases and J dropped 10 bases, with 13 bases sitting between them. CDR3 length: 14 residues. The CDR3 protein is CASSLAEPPAEQFF. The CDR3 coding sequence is TGTGCCAGCAGCTTAGCGGAGCCCCCGGCAGAGCAGTTCTTC. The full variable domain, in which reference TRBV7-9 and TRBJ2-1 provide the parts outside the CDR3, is DTGVSQNPRHKITKRGQNVTFRCDPISEHNRLYWYRQTLGQGPEFLTYFQNEAQLEKSRLLSDRFSAERPKGSFSTLEIQRTEQGDSAMYLCASSLAEPPAEQFFGPGTRLTVL.